The clone carrying this T cell receptor beta chain was picked up one time. The antigen remains unidentified. The method was immunoSEQ multiplex PCR; TCRdb's version includes in-frame clones alone and lacks a portion of them. The sample includes 60,000 to 70,000 clones, around three quarters of them seen just once. The data were taken from a study of radiotherapy plus CTLA-4 blockade in lung cancer. Study-level findings and limits: There was expansion of tumor-derived TCR clones in blood after radiotherapy plus ipilimumab.

Receiving focal radiation plus CTLA-4 blockade with ipilimumab were patients who had chemo-refractory metastatic non-small-cell lung cancer. CDR3 length: 13 amino acids. CDR1 SEHNR and CDR2 FQNEAQ come from the germline V gene (reference sequence). V was trimmed by 1 base and J by 8 bases, leaving 8 bases between them. This clonotype was sampled from a human donor with non-small cell lung cancer who had a complete response to radiotherapy plus ipilimumab. Sequences were derived from peripheral blood, sampled from a patient treated with radiotherapy plus ipilimumab. The chain uses TRBV7-9 and TRBJ2-2; perhaps TRBD2 as D (5 bases). The CDR3 DNA is TGTGCCAGCAGCTTAGAGGGAGCGGGGGAGCTGTTTTTT. Residues: CASSLEGAGELFF.